This TCR beta chain was sequenced for a study of glioma-infiltrating T cells after dendritic cell vaccination. General study points: Estimated pretreatment TIL content predicted outcome after dendritic cell vaccination.

This clone was counted only a few times. As yet, its antigen is unknown. Trimming took off 4 bases at V and 2 bases at J, with 11 bases between the two ends. Germline V CDR1 and CDR2: MNHNY, SVGAGI (reference sequence). The CDR3 loop spans 14 amino acids. Up to about 2 ug genomic DNA was used for TCRB CDR3 amplification. The PCR used 60 V beta and 13 J beta primers. Generated by immunoSEQ multiplex PCR, the TCRdb table keeps only in-frame clones and is missing some. Among 30,000 to 40,000 clones listed, roughly 79% were seen once. The source is a human donor with glioblastoma. The chain is built from TRBV6-6 and TRBJ1-2, with D possibly TRBD1 on 6 matching bases. The input for sequencing was blood, taken before dendritic cell vaccination. CDR3 sequence (DNA): TGTGCCAGCAGTTTGGGGAGGGGGAACTATGGCTACACCTTC. It encodes CASSLGRGNYGYTF.